What follows are 8 T cell receptor beta chains derived from one specimen sequenced in a study of shared clonotypes between healthy human individuals. Data came from immunoSEQ multiplex PCR; TCRdb stores just in-frame clones and leaves some out. The sample contains 980,000 or so clones, over 75% of which appear only once. The sample taken for sequencing was memory CD4+ T cells sorted from blood. The subset here: CD45RA-negative fraction. The receptors were sampled from a man aged 18-30 years in good health.

This clone turned up a few times. This chain uses TRBV28 with TRBJ1-3; D remains ambiguous. This CDR3 has 13 residues. V was pared by 3 bases and J by 3 bases, with 6 bases between. Germline-derived CDR1 and CDR2 are MDHEN and SYDVKM. The CDR3 DNA is TGTGCCAGCAGTTTTTATGGTGGAAACACCATATATTTT. Translating gives CASSFYGGNTIYF.

The chain couples TRBV7-8 to TRBJ2-1, with 9 bases that match TRBD2. Per the germline V gene, CDR1 is SGHVS and CDR2 is FQNEAQ. V shed 4 bases, J shed 1 base, and the junction held 5 bases outside the gene matches. The CDR3 spans 16 residues. CDR3: CASSSAAGGSYNEQFF. The CDR3 nucleotides are TGTGCCAGCAGCTCGGCCGCGGGAGGGTCCTACAATGAGCAGTTCTTC.

On this clone itself: This may stem from a read error, because a much larger clone lies one nucleotide away. This sample also contains other DNA sequences that code for the same CDR3. V is TRBV7-2 and J is TRBJ1-5; D is undetermined. The CDR3 totals 13 residues. Trimming took off 1 base at V and 0 bases at J, with 1 base between the two ends. Germline V lookup: CDR1 SGHTA, CDR2 FQGNSA. The CDR3 DNA follows: TGTGCCAGCAGCTTAGTTAGCAATCAGCCCCAGCATTTT. Protein: CASSLVSNQPQHF.

The rearrangement links TRBV18 to TRBJ1-2, with 8 positions matching TRBD1. This CDR3 has 15 amino acids. Germline assignment: CDR1 KGHSH and CDR2 LQKENI. The ends lost 6 bases at V and 0 bases at J; junction bases unmatched: 6. Here the CDR3 DNA reads TGTGCCAGCTCCTTTGGACAGGGATCTAACTATGGCTACACCTTC. Translating gives CASSFGQGSNYGYTF.

This clone has only a few counts. This chain joins TRBV5-6 and TRBJ2-1, with TRBD2 identical over 8 bases. Germline V lookup: CDR1 SGHDT, CDR2 YYEEEE. Germline trimming cut 3 bases from V and 3 bases from J; bases unmatched to any gene: 5. This CDR3 is 15 amino acids long. The CDR3 region is CASSSRGGLYNEQFF. CDR3 nucleotides: TGTGCCAGCAGCTCCCGGGGGGGCCTCTACAATGAGCAGTTCTTC.

CDR3 DNA: TGTGCCAGCACCGTCCCACAGGGAGTGTCTGGCAATGAGCAGTTCTTC. As protein: CASTVPQGVSGNEQFF. The chain employs TRBV28 and TRBJ2-1; the D gene is possibly TRBD1 (6 bases). The V gene's germline CDR1 is MDHEN and CDR2 SYDVKM. This CDR3 comprises 16 residues. Trimming removed 7 bases from V and 6 bases from J, with 22 bases in between.

The rearrangement links TRBV19 to TRBJ1-1; no firm D call. This CDR3 comprises 13 residues. V was trimmed by 3 bases and J by 1 base, leaving 6 bases between them. Germline V gene lookup returns CDR1 LNHDA and CDR2 SQIVND (reference sequence). The CDR3 DNA reads as TGTGCCAGTAGTATGAAGGCGAACACTGAAGCTTTCTTT. It codes for CASSMKANTEAFF.

This chain uses TRBV11-1 with TRBJ2-3; no definite D call. V was shortened by 5 bases and J by 5 bases, with 5 bases between the two germline ends. The CDR3 extends over 11 amino acids. Germline CDR1 reads SGHAT; CDR2 reads FQDESV (reference sequence). In nucleotides, the CDR3 is TGTGCCAGCAGCCCTCGAGATACGCAGTATTTT. Translated: CASSPRDTQYF.